These 25 T cell receptor beta chains came from one sample sequenced in a study of neoadjuvant anti-PD-1 for oral cavity cancer. Measured with immunoSEQ multiplex PCR; TCRdb has only the in-frame clones, and not every one. The table includes over 30,000 clones, about 86% detected once. The sequenced sample was PBMCs, obtained before nivolumab (anti-PD-1) treatment. The receptors stem from a person aged 35-80 years with oral cavity squamous cell carcinoma.

The chain has TRBV6-1 and TRBJ2-7; D not certain. Germline values: CDR1 MNHNS, CDR2 SASEGT. This CDR3 has 14 amino acids. Trimming took off 3 bases at V and 2 bases at J, with 11 bases between the two ends. This CDR3 reads CASSESGNPYEQYF. CDR3 bases: TGTGCCAGCAGTGAGTCCGGAAACCCCTACGAGCAGTACTTC.

Only one count was recorded for this clone. The J gene is TRBJ2-2, the V gene TRBV19, with D perhaps matching TRBD2 (6 bases). Trimming cost V 5 bases and J 7 bases, with 14 bases left between them. CDR1 and CDR2 (germline): LNHDA, SQIVND (reference sequence). The CDR3 sequence is 14 residues long. The CDR3 DNA is TGTGCCAGTAGTCCGCGGGACCGGAACGGGGAGCTGTTTTTT. Residues: CASSPRDRNGELFF.

This CDR3 reads CASSLGGGGETQYF. The DNA of the CDR3 is TGTGCCAGCAGCTTGGGCGGGGGGGGAGAGACCCAGTACTTC. The rearrangement joins TRBV13 to TRBJ2-5; 9 bases are a match to TRBD2. J gave up 4 bases and V 3 bases, and 3 bases lay outside the gene matches. The CDR3 consists of 14 residues. The germline CDR1 and CDR2 sequences are PRHDT and FYEKMQ (reference sequence).

CDR3 coding DNA: TGTGCCAGCAGCCTAACAAACTATGGCTACACCTTC. Its translation is CASSLTNYGYTF. The rearrangement links TRBV7-9 to TRBJ1-2; no firm D call. V was trimmed by 5 bases and J by 2 bases, leaving 6 bases between them. This CDR3 comprises 12 residues. Germline CDR1 and CDR2: SEHNR and FQNEAQ (reference sequence). Using reference TRBV7-9 and TRBJ1-2 for the parts outside the CDR3, the full variable domain is DTGVSQNPRHKITKRGQNVTFRCDPISEHNRLYWYRQTLGQGPEFLTYFQNEAQLEKSRLLSDRFSAERPKGSFSTLEIQRTEQGDSAMYLCASSLTNYGYTFGSGTRLTVV.

The chain has TRBV6-1 and TRBJ2-5; 10 bases are a match to TRBD2. This CDR3 contains 14 residues. Germline CDR1 reads MNHNS; CDR2 reads SASEGT. V shed 4 bases, J shed 5 bases, and the junction held 4 bases outside the gene matches. CDR3 DNA sequence: TGTGCCAGCAGTGGGGGACTAGCGTGGGAGACCCAGTACTTC. Amino acids: CASSGGLAWETQYF.

This sequence joins TRBV7-9 and TRBJ2-5, with 10 bases identical to TRBD2. V lost 3 bases to trimming and J lost 3 bases; unmatched junction nucleotides: 4. Germline V gene data show CDR1 as SEHNR and CDR2 as FQNEAQ (reference sequence). The CDR3 totals 15 residues. CDR3 in DNA: TGTGCCAGCAGCTTCCGACTAGCGGGCGAAGAGACCCAGTACTTC. Amino acids: CASSFRLAGEETQYF.

The chain links TRBV27 to TRBJ1-1; D is uncertain. Trimming pared 4 bases from V and 4 bases from J, leaving 16 bases between. The CDR3 runs to 15 residues. CDR1 and CDR2 (germline): MNHEY, SMNVEV (reference sequence). The CDR3 bases are TGTGCCAGCAGTTCGCCTCATCCGGGGAGCACTGAAGCTTTCTTT. Translating it yields CASSSPHPGSTEAFF.

CDR3 sequence (DNA): TGTGCCAGCAGCGTAGATCCAAGTTCCTACGAGCAGTACTTC. It specifies CASSVDPSSYEQYF. This rearrangement joins TRBV9 to TRBJ2-7; D not resolved. The germline CDR1 and CDR2 sequences are SGDLS and YYNGEE. CDR3 length equals 14 residues. Trimming cost V 0 bases and J 1 base, with 8 bases left between them.

This chain links TRBV6-5 with TRBJ1-1; D is unresolved. V gave up 8 bases and J gave up 4 bases, with 17 bases separating them. Germline lookup yields CDR1 MNHEY and CDR2 SVGAGI. The CDR3 loop spans 14 amino acids. CDR3 sequence: CASATGAVGTEAFF. DNA of the CDR3: TGTGCCAGCGCCACGGGAGCTGTCGGCACTGAAGCTTTCTTT.

The chain employs TRBV5-1 and TRBJ1-2, with D unresolved. Germline CDR1 reads SGHRS; CDR2 reads YFSETQ. V shed 0 bases and J shed 5 bases, with 20 bases lying between them. The CDR3 length is 17 residues. The CDR3 nucleotides read TGCGCCAGCAGCTTGGAGGGAGACCTTACCACTTCTTATGGCTACACCTTC. This codes for CASSLEGDLTTSYGYTF. The full variable domain, with the rest looked up from reference TRBV5-1 and TRBJ1-2, is KAGVTQTPRYLIKTRGQQVTLSCSPISGHRSVSWYQQTPGQGLQFLFEYFSETQRNKGNFPGRFSGRQFSNSRSEMNVSTLELGDSALYLCASSLEGDLTTSYGYTFGSGTRLTVV.

The J gene is TRBJ1-4, the V gene TRBV7-6, with 7 bases matching TRBD1. The trim removed 6 bases at V and 7 bases at J, leaving 14 bases unmatched. This CDR3 is built from 16 residues. Looked up from germline, CDR1 is SGHVS and CDR2 is FNYEAQ. CDR3 DNA sequence: TGTGCCAGCAGAGCGACCTACAGGGGCAAAGGTGAAAAACTGTTTTTT. The encoded protein is CASRATYRGKGEKLFF.

This rearrangement joins TRBV7-9 to TRBJ1-2; 7 bases are a match to TRBD1. The CDR3 is 15 residues long. CDR1 and CDR2 from the germline V gene are SEHNR and FQNEAQ (reference sequence). The ends lost 5 bases at V and 10 bases at J; junction bases unmatched: 16. CDR3 sequence: CASSPMDRTVFDYTF. The CDR3 nucleotides are TGTGCCAGCAGCCCCATGGACAGGACGGTCTTTGACTACACCTTC.

V and J are TRBV7-9 and TRBJ1-3, with D possibly being TRBD1 (6 bases). Per germline, CDR1 SEHNR and CDR2 FQNEAQ (reference sequence). There are 16 residues in the CDR3. Trimming took off 6 bases at V and 0 bases at J, with 15 bases between the two ends. This CDR3 reads CASRLGQPYSGNTIYF. The CDR3 DNA reads as TGTGCCAGCAGGCTCGGACAGCCCTACTCTGGAAACACCATATATTTT.

This chain links TRBV5-1 with TRBJ2-3, with 8 bases fitting TRBD2. Germline CDR1 SGHRS, CDR2 YFSETQ. With V trimmed by 1 base and J by 1 base, 17 bases remained unmatched. The CDR3 contains 20 residues. Written as DNA, the CDR3 is TGCGCCAGCAGCTTGCCTTCCGGGACCGGGGGGGGTTCGGGCACAGATACGCAGTATTTT. Translation gives CASSLPSGTGGGSGTDTQYF.

This chain links TRBV4-1 with TRBJ2-5, with TRBD2 matching 9 bases. There are 15 residues in the CDR3. Germline CDR1 reads MGHRA; CDR2 reads YSYEKL. V lost 6 bases to trimming and J lost 5 bases; unmatched junction nucleotides: 10. CDR3 in DNA: TGCGCCAGCAGGCCCATCGGACTAGCGCGGGAGACCCAGTACTTC. Encoded protein: CASRPIGLARETQYF.

The chain employs TRBV5-5 and TRBJ2-3; D not resolved. In germline, CDR1 is SGHKS, CDR2 YYEKEE (reference sequence). Trimming took off 3 bases at V and 4 bases at J, with 12 bases between the two ends. The length of the CDR3 is 14 residues. This CDR3 reads CASSSGGPSDTQYF. The CDR3 nucleotides are TGTGCCAGCAGCTCGGGTGGGCCCTCAGATACGCAGTATTTT.

V is TRBV2 and J is TRBJ1-2; maybe TRBD1 (5 bases). The V gene's germline CDR1 is SNHLY and CDR2 FYNNEI. The CDR3 sequence is 17 residues long. The ends were cut back, 7 bases at V and 1 base at J, with 22 bases in the middle. CDR3 sequence reads: CASTFTRGLTNNYGYTF. CDR3 bases: TGTGCCAGCACCTTCACGCGGGGCCTGACTAATAACTATGGCTACACCTTC.

The V and J genes are TRBV6-6 and TRBJ2-3; D is unresolved. The V end lost 0 bases, the J end lost 0 bases, and 10 bases lay between the germline ends. In germline, CDR1 is MNHNY, CDR2 SVGAGI (reference sequence). The CDR3 is 16 amino acids. The CDR3 here is CASSYSRQDSTDTQYF. CDR3 in DNA: TGTGCCAGCAGTTACTCACGGCAGGATAGCACAGATACGCAGTATTTT.

This sequence joins TRBV9 and TRBJ1-1; 9 nucleotides agree with TRBD1. Per germline, CDR1 SGDLS and CDR2 YYNGEE. The CDR3 length is 15 residues. V was pared by 2 bases and J by 4 bases, with 6 bases of the junction left unmatched. CDR3 sequence (DNA): TGTGCCAGCAGCGTGACAGGGGGTGCGGGCACTGAAGCTTTCTTT. Translation gives CASSVTGGAGTEAFF.

The chain couples TRBV13 to TRBJ1-6; D gene uncertain. This CDR3 has 17 amino acids. Germline values: CDR1 PRHDT, CDR2 FYEKMQ (reference sequence). Trimming left V 0 bases short and J 5 bases short, with 14 bases between. DNA for the CDR3: TGTGCCAGCAGCTTAGGTGGGGAGGGAGCCGATAATTCACCCCTCCACTTT. This encodes CASSLGGEGADNSPLHF.

The CDR3 region has the DNA TGTGCCACCAGCAGAGGGGGACGCACGGACACTGAAGCTTTCTTT. The encoded protein is CATSRGGRTDTEAFF. V is TRBV15 and J is TRBJ1-1; possible D gene TRBD1, 5 bases. Trimming took off 1 base at V and 3 bases at J, with 12 bases between the two ends. Germline assignment: CDR1 LNHNV and CDR2 YYDKDF (reference sequence). The CDR3 totals 15 residues.

The V gene is TRBV2, the J gene TRBJ2-7, with 7 positions matching TRBD2. Germline V CDR1 and CDR2: SNHLY, FYNNEI. The CDR3 has 15 amino acids. V lost 1 base, J lost 0 bases, and 3 bases stayed unmatched. The CDR3 sequence is CASSEVRGVSYEQYF. CDR3 coding DNA: TGTGCCAGCAGTGAAGTACGGGGGGTCTCCTACGAGCAGTACTTC. Full variable domain (outside the CDR3, taken from reference TRBV2 and TRBJ2-7): EPEVTQTPSHQVTQMGQEVILRCVPISNHLYFYWYRQILGQKVEFLVSFYNNEISEKSEIFDDQFSVERPDGSNFTLKIRSTKLEDSAMYFCASSEVRGVSYEQYFGPGTRLTVT.

This chain links TRBV4-3 with TRBJ2-3; D possibly corresponds to TRBD1 (8 bases). CDR3 length equals 16 residues. Looked up from germline, CDR1 is LGHNA and CDR2 is YSLEER. Deletions cut 1 base from V and 6 bases from J, with 17 bases between. CDR3 nucleotides: TGCGCCAGCAGCCAAGGTTCCAGGGGGCGGGGGGATACGCAGTATTTT. This gives the protein CASSQGSRGRGDTQYF.

The chain recombines TRBV5-6 with TRBJ1-3; D uncertain. This CDR3 has 15 amino acids. V was trimmed by 4 bases and J by 0 bases, leaving 11 bases between them. Germline V gene lookup returns CDR1 SGHDT and CDR2 YYEEEE. The CDR3: CASSVAPLSGNTIYF. CDR3 in DNA: TGTGCCAGCAGCGTGGCGCCGCTCTCTGGAAACACCATATATTTT.

V gene TRBV19 combines with J gene TRBJ1-2, with 9 bases lining up with TRBD1. The V gene end was trimmed by 3 bases and the J gene end by 0 bases; junction bases not matched to a gene: 2. Germline assignment: CDR1 LNHDA and CDR2 SQIVND (reference sequence). The length of the CDR3 is 15 residues. DNA of the CDR3: TGTGCCAGTAGTATCCGGGACAGGGCTAACTATGGCTACACCTTC. Encoded protein: CASSIRDRANYGYTF.